The clone carrying this TCR beta chain was seen more than once but under ten times. What it binds is not known. These data belong to a study of beta chain features in type 1 diabetes. Study-wide points: Patients showed naive, central memory and Treg TCRB repertoires that appeared more similar than those of healthy donors.

The ends were cut back, 1 base at V and 10 bases at J, with 13 bases in the middle. CDR3 length: 13 residues. The germline V gene encodes CDR1 MGHRA and CDR2 YSYEKL. All of the isolated RNA was reverse transcribed, so expressed TCRB transcripts were sequenced. The read count averaged about 3.57 million across naive, central memory and regulatory T cell samples. TCRdb keeps only in-frame clones here, not all; method: immunoSEQ multiplex PCR. The table records 970,000 or so clones, 17% of them present only once. The clonotype originates from a woman under 30 in good health. This chain connects TRBV4-1 to TRBJ1-1; D is uncertain. Sequenced: naive CD4+ T cells from blood. The CDR3 DNA sequence: TGCGCCAGCAGCCAAGTTGAAGCCCAAGGAGCTTTCTTT. Translation: CASSQVEAQGAFF.